The TCR beta chain described here comes from a study of cytotoxic CD8 clonotypes in ibrutinib-treated CLL. Study observations and caveats: Treatment left the uncommon public clonotypes either contracted or stable in frequency.

The method was immunoSEQ multiplex PCR; TCRdb's version includes in-frame clones alone and lacks a portion of them. The top ten hold 6.5% to 8% of the sample, which has about 140,000 clones, more than 70% seen once. A word on this clone: Its antigen is unknown.

Looked up from germline, CDR1 is SGHTA and CDR2 is FQGNSA. The CDR3 has 15 amino acids. Trimming pared 6 bases from V and 0 bases from J, leaving 12 bases between. The chain links TRBV7-2 to TRBJ1-3; weak D call: TRBD1 (5 bases). This specimen was PBMCs, taken after 36 months of ibrutinib treatment. This receptor was obtained from a human donor with chronic lymphocytic leukemia. The CDR3 sequence: CASRPTGTSGNTIYF. The CDR3 nucleotides are TGTGCCAGCAGACCGACCGGGACCTCTGGAAACACCATATATTTT.